Presented here are 15 T cell receptor beta chains from one specimen sequenced in a study of control samples from healthy donors and cancer patients. Repertoires were generated with immunoSEQ multiplex PCR, while TCRdb's copy carries only in-frame clones and drops some. The table lists 50,000 or so clones, approximately 93% of them singletons. The sample taken for sequencing was PBMCs. The receptors originated from a woman between 45 and 60 years old with head and neck cancer.

The chain uses TRBV7-9 and TRBJ1-5; the match to TRBD1 covers 11 bases. The CDR3 contains 14 residues. Trimming at V came to 5 bases and at J to 7 bases, leaving 4 bases not matched to a gene. Germline CDR1 and CDR2: SEHNR and FQNEAQ (reference sequence). The CDR3 is CASSGTGGDQPQHF. The CDR3 region has the DNA TGTGCCAGCAGCGGGACAGGGGGTGACCAGCCCCAGCATTTT.

This rearrangement joins TRBV3-1 (or the pseudogene TRBV3-2) to TRBJ2-5; tentative D call: TRBD2 (5 bases). CDR3 size: 14 residues. V lost 2 bases and J 0 bases, leaving 7 bases between the germline ends. Germline CDR1 and CDR2: LGHDT and YNNKEL (reference sequence). CDR3 amino acids: CASSQKDYQETQYF. CDR3 in DNA: TGTGCCAGCAGCCAAAAGGACTACCAAGAGACCCAGTACTTC.

The CDR3 nucleotides read TGTGCCAGTCAAGACAGGGACCCCCCCTACGAGCAGTACTTC. Translating it yields CASQDRDPPYEQYF. This chain uses TRBV6-5 with TRBJ2-7; 7 nucleotides line up with TRBD1. CDR1 and CDR2 from the germline V gene are MNHEY and SVGAGI. V gave up 9 bases and J gave up 2 bases; unmatched junction bases: 10. The CDR3 is made up of 14 amino acids.

This clone showed up just once. V and J are TRBV23-1 and TRBJ2-7, with D hard to call. TRBV23-1 is known as an ORF, though its function is uncertain. This CDR3 contains 11 residues. Trimming removed 8 bases from V and 2 bases from J, with 7 bases in between. Written as DNA, the CDR3 is TGCGCCAGCCGGACGCCCTACGAGCAGTACTTC. Translated: CASRTPYEQYF.

The chain joins TRBV11-3 to TRBJ1-2, with D unclear. Per germline, CDR1 SGHNT and CDR2 YENEEA. Trimming shortened V by 0 bases and J by 7 bases, and 9 bases separated the two germline ends. There are 13 residues in the CDR3. CDR3 region: CASSLDLPPGYTF. The CDR3 nucleotides are TGTGCCAGCAGCTTAGATCTTCCTCCTGGCTACACCTTC.

The V call is TRBV29-1, the J call TRBJ1-1, with D possibly TRBD1 on 5 matching bases. CDR3 length: 10 residues. Germline V gene lookup returns CDR1 SQVTM and CDR2 ANQGSEA. Trimming left V 3 bases short and J 12 bases short, with 11 bases between. The CDR3 nucleotides read TGCAGCGTTGACAGGGCCTTAACTTTCTTT. Residues: CSVDRALTFF.

This chain uses TRBV19 with TRBJ1-4; 7 bases line up with TRBD1. The CDR3 has 16 amino acids. Germline V lookup: CDR1 LNHDA, CDR2 SQIVND (reference sequence). V gave up 3 bases and J gave up 0 bases; unmatched junction bases: 4. The CDR3 DNA reads TGTGCCAGTAGTATCCGACAGGGTACAACTAATGAAAAACTGTTTTTT. Amino acids: CASSIRQGTTNEKLFF.

This clone came up a few times. The CDR3 DNA is TGTGCCAGCAGTTTTTTCGACAAGACCGGGGCCCAGTACTTC. Protein: CASSFFDKTGAQYF. This chain joins TRBV28 and TRBJ2-5, with a tentative D call TRBD2 (5 bases). Trimming cost V 3 bases and J 9 bases, with 17 bases left between them. The CDR3 spans 14 residues. Germline loops: CDR1 MDHEN, CDR2 SYDVKM.

CDR3 sequence: CASSLTSGNWYEQYF. In DNA form, the CDR3 reads TGTGCCAGCAGCCTAACTAGCGGGAATTGGTACGAGCAGTACTTC. This rearrangement joins TRBV6-6 to TRBJ2-7; 10 positions match TRBD2. The CDR3 runs 15 residues. The junction had 9 bases not matched to a gene; V was cut back by 6 bases and J by 4 bases. Germline V CDR1 and CDR2: MNHNY, SVGAGI (reference sequence).

J is TRBJ2-7 and V is TRBV4-1, with 7 positions matching TRBD1. V trimming: 1 base; J trimming: 5 bases; junction bases outside the gene matches: 2. This CDR3 is built from 13 residues. CDR1 is MGHRA and CDR2 is YSYEKL in the germline V gene. The CDR3: CASSQGQGHEQYF. CDR3 nucleotide sequence: TGCGCCAGCAGCCAAGGACAGGGCCACGAGCAGTACTTC.

The chain links TRBV10-1 to TRBJ2-4, with D unclear. Looked up from germline, CDR1 is WNHNN and CDR2 is SYGVQD (reference sequence). The CDR3 is 13 amino acids. Trimming cost V 8 bases and J 0 bases, with 8 bases left between them. The CDR3 here is CASSDLAKNIQYF. The CDR3 nucleotides read TGCGCCAGCTCTGACCTAGCCAAAAACATTCAGTACTTC.

The chain links TRBV30 to TRBJ1-2; no clear D. V was clipped by 1 base and J by 1 base, with 7 bases between them. Germline values: CDR1 GTSNPN, CDR2 SVGIG (reference sequence). The CDR3 is 13 residues long. The CDR3 nucleotides read TGTGCCTGGAGTGAAGGGTTTAACTATGGCTACACCTTC. Amino acid sequence: CAWSEGFNYGYTF.

This chain links TRBV29-1 with TRBJ2-7; TRBD1 aligns across 9 bases. Germline V gene lookup returns CDR1 SQVTM and CDR2 ANQGSEA. V shed 6 bases and J 5 bases; nucleotides not matched to a gene: 11. This CDR3 is built from 14 residues. Here the CDR3 reads CSVQLGTGHNEQYF. The CDR3 DNA reads TGCAGCGTCCAGCTCGGGACAGGGCATAACGAGCAGTACTTC.

The rearrangement uses TRBV29-1 and TRBJ1-2; 8 nucleotides align to TRBD1. V was pared by 7 bases and J by 4 bases, with 11 bases of the junction left unmatched. This CDR3 has 14 amino acids. In germline, CDR1 is SQVTM, CDR2 ANQGSEA. This chain's CDR3 is CSAATGEVVYGYTF. DNA of the CDR3: TGCAGCGCCGCGACAGGGGAGGTTGTCTATGGCTACACCTTC.

The chain uses TRBV7-2 and TRBJ2-3, with 11 bases matching TRBD2. This CDR3 is 15 amino acids long. Trimming took 5 bases from V and 5 from J; bases not matched to a gene: 6. Germline CDR1 reads SGHTA; CDR2 reads FQGNSA. The CDR3 DNA reads as TGTGCCAGCAGCCGTAGCGGGAGGGGCAAAGATACGCAGTATTTT. As protein: CASSRSGRGKDTQYF.